This T cell receptor beta chain was captured in a study of OX40 agonist ivuxolimab in advanced cancers. Across the study: The treatment was a fully human IgG2 OX40 agonist, ivuxolimab. Intravenous ivuxolimab was administered to patients every 2 weeks at 0.01 to 10 mg/kg. Earlier treatment with anti-PD-1, anti-PD-L1 or anti-CTLA-4 was permitted, and around 36% had received some.

With V trimmed by 4 bases and J by 2 bases, 11 bases remained unmatched. Germline V gives CDR1 LGHNA, CDR2 YNFKEQ. There are 16 residues in the CDR3. The table came from immunoSEQ multiplex PCR; TCRdb's copy has only in-frame clones and leaves some out. The repertoire includes around 70,000 clones, more than 85% of them detected once, and more than 7.5% sits in the top ten. The chain has TRBV4-2 and TRBJ2-7, with 7 bases lining up with TRBD2. This TCR was recovered from an adult with an advanced solid tumor such as melanoma, head and neck, liver or kidney cancer. The sequencing used CD4+ or CD8+ T cells sorted from blood, collected in a trial of the OX40 agonist ivuxolimab. This CDR3 reads CASSPVGEGGAYEQYF. CDR3 nucleotide sequence: TGTGCCAGCAGCCCCGTTGGGGAGGGAGGCGCCTACGAGCAGTACTTC.